These T cell receptor beta chains were read from a single sample in a study of cytomegalovirus exposure and HLA in healthy donors. Sequencing used immunoSEQ multiplex PCR; TCRdb keeps in-frame clones, though not all of them. The sample contains about 37,000 clones, 70% to 75% of which appear only once. Material for sequencing was PBMCs. These receptors were collected from a man aged 25 to 45 in good health and CMV-seronegative. CDR3s include the opening cysteine and the closing phenylalanine or tryptophan. The order of the fields is D gene, V gene, clone size, J gene, CDR3 protein, CDR3 DNA. The D gene is left open where the match is weak. A clone size is listed for some rows: how often the clone was seen (once, few, many), or a class if it is expanded.

D: TRBD1
V: TRBV27
size: .
J: TRBJ2-7
CDR3: CASRLGTGYYEQYF
DNA: TGTGCCAGCAGACTGGGGACAGGTTATTACGAGCAGTACTTC

D: TRBD2
V: TRBV14
size: .
J: TRBJ2-3
CDR3: CASSQRLAGGTQYF
DNA: TGTGCCAGCAGCCAAAGGCTAGCGGGGGGCACGCAGTATTTT

D: .
V: TRBV7-9
size: few
J: TRBJ2-7
CDR3: CSSSLGHLGLYEQYF
DNA: TGTTCCAGCAGCTTAGGGCACCTGGGCCTCTACGAGCAGTACTTC

D: TRBD1
V: TRBV28
size: .
J: TRBJ1-1
CDR3: CATKTGGVMNTEAFF
DNA: TGTGCCACCAAGACAGGGGGCGTGATGAACACTGAAGCTTTCTTT

D: .
V: TRBV7-3
size: few
J: TRBJ1-1
CDR3: CASSLNDLRGRDMNTQAFF
DNA: TGTGCCAGCAGCTTAAACGACTTACGGGGGAGGGACATGAACACTCAAGCTTTCTTT

D: TRBD2
V: TRBV5-1
size: once
J: TRBJ2-2
CDR3: CASSSGENTGELFF
DNA: TGCGCCAGCTCTAGCGGGGAGAACACCGGGGAGCTGTTTTTT

D: .
V: TRBV11-3
size: .
J: TRBJ2-7
CDR3: CASSLKTGPSYEQYF
DNA: TGTGCCAGCAGCTTAAAAACAGGGCCAAGTTACGAGCAGTACTTC

D: TRBD2
V: TRBV11-2
size: once
J: TRBJ2-7
CDR3: CASSPGTSRYEQYF
DNA: TGTGCCAGCAGCCCCGGGACTAGCCGATACGAGCAGTACTTC

D: .
V: TRBV6-1
size: .
J: TRBJ2-7
CDR3: CASIRDNPYEQYF
DNA: TGTGCCAGCATTCGGGACAACCCCTACGAGCAGTACTTC

D: TRBD1
V: TRBV19
size: .
J: TRBJ1-4
CDR3: CASMPGQGYNEKLFF
DNA: TGTGCCAGTATGCCGGGACAGGGCTATAATGAAAAACTGTTTTTT

D: TRBD2
V: TRBV5-4
size: once
J: TRBJ2-3
CDR3: CASRVSGASTDTQYF
DNA: TGTGCCAGCAGGGTTAGCGGGGCTAGCACAGATACGCAGTATTTT

D: TRBD1
V: TRBV11-2
size: few
J: TRBJ1-2
CDR3: CASSLGQGIDGYTF
DNA: TGTGCCAGCAGCTTAGGACAGGGAATCGATGGCTACACCTTC

D: .
V: TRBV7-9
size: .
J: TRBJ2-2
CDR3: CASSPPQGNTGELFF
DNA: TGTGCCAGCAGCCCTCCCCAGGGGAACACCGGGGAGCTGTTTTTT

D: TRBD1
V: TRBV5-1
size: few
J: TRBJ1-2
CDR3: CASSHTPGQGNYGYTF
DNA: TGCGCCAGCAGCCATACCCCCGGACAGGGTAACTATGGCTACACCTTC

D: .
V: TRBV15
size: .
J: TRBJ2-4
CDR3: CATSREVGQESAKNIQYF
DNA: TGTGCCACCAGCAGAGAGGTGGGACAAGAATCCGCCAAAAACATTCAGTACTTC

D: .
V: TRBV13
size: .
J: TRBJ2-7
CDR3: CASQRTDKIEQYF
DNA: TGTGCCAGCCAAAGGACGGACAAGATCGAGCAGTACTTC

D: .
V: TRBV7-3
size: few
J: TRBJ1-1
CDR3: CASSPSPNTEAFF
DNA: TGTGCCAGCAGCCCCTCCCCTAACACTGAAGCTTTCTTT

D: .
V: TRBV5-6
size: .
J: TRBJ1-4
CDR3: CASSLAQGNEKLFF
DNA: TGTGCCAGCAGCTTGGCACAGGGAAATGAAAAACTGTTTTTT

D: TRBD1
V: TRBV2
size: .
J: TRBJ1-1
CDR3: CASRAMTGKRTEAFF
DNA: TGTGCCAGCAGAGCGATGACAGGGAAAAGGACTGAAGCTTTCTTT

D: TRBD1
V: TRBV11-2
size: .
J: TRBJ2-7
CDR3: CASSSGQGARLLYEQYF
DNA: TGTGCCAGCAGCTCCGGACAGGGGGCGCGATTACTCTACGAGCAGTACTTC

D: .
V: TRBV21-1
size: few
J: TRBJ1-5
CDR3: CASNSEGNQPQHF
DNA: TGTGCCAGCAACTCAGAGGGCAATCAGCCCCAGCATTTT

D: .
V: TRBV21-1
size: .
J: TRBJ2-7
CDR3: CASSKGDRAYYEQYF
DNA: TGTGCCAGCAGCAAAGGGGACAGGGCCTACTACGAGCAGTACTTC

D: TRBD1
V: TRBV9
size: .
J: TRBJ2-6
CDR3: CASWGGTVSSGANVLTF
DNA: TGTGCCAGCTGGGGTGGGACAGTTAGCTCTGGGGCCAACGTCCTGACTTTC

D: TRBD1
V: TRBV2
size: .
J: TRBJ2-7
CDR3: CATRDSYEQYF
DNA: TGTGCCACCAGGGACAGTTACGAGCAGTACTTC

D: .
V: TRBV20-1
size: once
J: TRBJ2-3
CDR3: CSARTGDTQYF
DNA: TGCAGTGCTAGGACGGGAGATACGCAGTATTTT

D: TRBD1
V: TRBV5-1
size: .
J: TRBJ1-2
CDR3: CASSKTTGVEDGYTF
DNA: TGCGCCAGCAGCAAAACGACAGGGGTTGAGGATGGCTACACCTTC